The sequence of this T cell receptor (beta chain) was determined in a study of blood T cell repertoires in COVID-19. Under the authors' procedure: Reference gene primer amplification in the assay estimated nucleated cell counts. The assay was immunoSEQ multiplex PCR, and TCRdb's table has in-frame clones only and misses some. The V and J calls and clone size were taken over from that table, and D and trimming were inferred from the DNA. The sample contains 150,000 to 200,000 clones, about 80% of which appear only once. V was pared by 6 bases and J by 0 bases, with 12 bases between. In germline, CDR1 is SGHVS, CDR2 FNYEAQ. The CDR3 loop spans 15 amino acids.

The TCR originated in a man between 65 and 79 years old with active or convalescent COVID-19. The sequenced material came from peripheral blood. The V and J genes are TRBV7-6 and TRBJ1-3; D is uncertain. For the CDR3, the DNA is TGTGCCAGCAGGGACCGAGGGCTCTCTGGAAACACCATATATTTT. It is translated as CASRDRGLSGNTIYF.